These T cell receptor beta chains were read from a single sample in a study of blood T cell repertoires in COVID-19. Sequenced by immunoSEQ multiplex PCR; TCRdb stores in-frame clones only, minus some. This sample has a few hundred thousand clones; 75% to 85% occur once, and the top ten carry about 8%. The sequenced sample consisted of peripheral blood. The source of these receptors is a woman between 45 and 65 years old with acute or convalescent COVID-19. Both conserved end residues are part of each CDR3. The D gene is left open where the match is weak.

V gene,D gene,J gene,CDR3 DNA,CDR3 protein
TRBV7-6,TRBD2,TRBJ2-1,TGTGCCAGCAGCCGAGGGACTAGCGGGGGGGTAAATGAGCAGTTCTTC,CASSRGTSGGVNEQFF
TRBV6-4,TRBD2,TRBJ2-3,TGTGCCAGCAGTGCTAGCGGTACAGATACGCAGTATTTT,CASSASGTDTQYF
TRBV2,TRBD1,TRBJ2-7,TGTGCCAGCAGCGGAGCCCGGACAGGGGGTGGCTACGAGCAGTACTTC,CASSGARTGGGYEQYF
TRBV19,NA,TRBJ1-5,TGTGCCAGTAGTATAGTGCGAGGGAGCAATCAGCCCCAGCATTTT,CASSIVRGSNQPQHF
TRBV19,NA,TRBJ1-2,TGTGCCAGTAGTTCAGGCAGGGGATCTGGCTACACCTTC,CASSSGRGSGYTF
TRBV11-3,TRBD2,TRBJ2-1,TGTGCCAGCAGCTTTGGCCTAGCGGGAGGGCAGTTCTTC,CASSFGLAGGQFF
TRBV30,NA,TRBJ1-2,TGTGCCTGGAGTCCCCTCCGGGGGGGCTATGGCTACACCTTC,CAWSPLRGGYGYTF
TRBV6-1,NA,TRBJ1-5,TGTGCCAGCAGTGAATGGCAAGGGGGCAATCAGCCCCAGCATTTT,CASSEWQGGNQPQHF
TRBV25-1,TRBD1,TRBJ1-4,TGTGCCAGCAGTCACCGGGACAGTAATGAAAAACTGTTTTTT,CASSHRDSNEKLFF
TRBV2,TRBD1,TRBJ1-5,TGTGCCAGCAGGCCGGACAGGGCGAGCAATCAGCCCCAGCATTTT,CASRPDRASNQPQHF